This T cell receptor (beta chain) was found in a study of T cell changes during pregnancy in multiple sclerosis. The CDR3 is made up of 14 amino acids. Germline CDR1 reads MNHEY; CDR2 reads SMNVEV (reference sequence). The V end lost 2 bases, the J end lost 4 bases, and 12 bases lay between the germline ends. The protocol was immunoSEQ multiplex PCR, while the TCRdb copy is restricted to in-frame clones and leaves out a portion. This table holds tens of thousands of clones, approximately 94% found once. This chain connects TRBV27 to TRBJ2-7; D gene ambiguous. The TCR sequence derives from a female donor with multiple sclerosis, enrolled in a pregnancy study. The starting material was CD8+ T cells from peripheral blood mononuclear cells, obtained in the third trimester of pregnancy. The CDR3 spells CASSLGVGWYEQYF. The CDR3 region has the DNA TGTGCCAGCAGTTTAGGTGTCGGGTGGTACGAGCAGTACTTC.